This TCR beta chain was sequenced for a study of beta chain features in type 1 diabetes (dated by TCRdb to between 2018 and 2020). A note on the overall study: Mean age, gender distribution, total cell number and subset yield did not differ between patients and healthy donors. A total of 100 million to 110 million sorted cells were examined across all samples, and a strong correlation was observed between cell number per subset and RNA yield. Naive and central memory subsets were obtained from all 28 donors, but regulatory and stem cell-like memory subsets were isolated from only 8 patients and 8 healthy donors. The study compared TCRB repertoires of sorted circulating CD4+ T cell subsets between recently diagnosed type 1 diabetes patients and matched healthy donors.

All of the isolated RNA was reverse transcribed with the High Capacity cDNA Reverse Transcription Kit, so expressed TCRB transcripts were sequenced. Naive, central memory and regulatory T cell samples underwent deep immunoSEQ sequencing, averaging about 3.57 million total reads per sample. Sorted cells were lysed in RLT buffer and RNA was extracted with DNase-treated RNeasy Micro or Mini kits, depending on cell number. To prevent cross-contamination, every cell subset was processed on its own, while patient and healthy donor samples were processed together. TCRB sequences were amplified from cDNA with the immunoSEQ multiplex PCR, producing 87-bp fragments spanning the CDR3 region. Sequencing of the amplicons was done on the Illumina HiSeq platform. As for the authors' bioinformatics: PCR bias was corrected computationally using synthetic template baselines, and reads within Hamming distance 2 were collapsed, with unmergeable singletons discarded. Reads were aligned against IMGT so that V, D and J genes, CDR3 length and insertions or deletions at six rearrangement sites could be assigned. Clonotype counts were normalized to sorted cell number within each subset before computing true diversity and Gini coefficients with the tcR R package. The overlap coefficient, calculated on TCRB nucleotide sequences, was used to measure repertoire sharing. This is the immuneACCESS table as TCRdb keeps it, with only in-frame sequences that have V and J called. A part of the clones is gone; compared with another copy, unresolved V genes explain less than half, and the rest is unexplained. V, J and clone size derive from that table, while D and trimming were established from the DNA sequence. The sample includes about 120,000 clones, with roughly 17% observed a single time. 2.3% of the sample is taken by the ten largest.

Points on this clone: Its antigen specificity is not known. Base qualities are not at hand, and no much larger clone is one base apart.

From each donor, a single peripheral blood sample of about 116 mL on average was drawn into heparinised tubes. Using a panel that included CD45RO, CCR7, CD25, CD127, CD95 and CD27, naive, central memory, regulatory and stem cell-like memory CD4+ T cells were sorted on a BD FACSAria II. All sorted populations exceeded 95% purity. Right away, PBMCs were isolated by Lymphoprep density gradient centrifugation and were stained directly, with no culture step. To minimize batch effects, samples were stained and sorted in pairs, one healthy donor with one patient per experiment. The paper's findings and limits, for the study overall: PCR might favor shorter templates, but patient and control samples were amplified and corrected together, so any skew would affect both groups equally. Sequencing cDNA rather than genomic DNA could over-represent highly expressing activated cells, although activation and CD3 levels did not differ between groups. Naive, central memory and regulatory TCRB repertoires appeared to be more similar among patients than among healthy donors. HLA sub-analyses involved small numbers of individuals, so any influence of HLA type on TCRB rearrangement remained unresolved. At VDJ recombination sites, type 1 diabetes patients had fewer insertions and more deleted nucleotides, which implies abnormalities in thymic rearrangement. Type 1 diabetes patients showed a moderate but significant shortening of TCRB CDR3 length in all four CD4+ subsets.

Trimming takes 2 bases from V and 4 bases from J, and the germline ends sit 14 bases apart. In the germline V gene, CDR1 corresponds to SNHLY and CDR2 to FYNNEI. There are 15 amino acids in the CDR3, from cysteine to phenylalanine inclusive. Just CDR3 DNA is preserved here, 45 bases in frame from base 1. The specimen sequenced was central memory CD4+ T cells from blood. This TCR came from a man aged 30 to 45 with type 1 diabetes. The chain uses TRBV2 and TRBJ2-5, with no reliable assignment of the D segment. The CDR3 sequence is CASSEQLGSGETQYF. The sequenced DNA is TGTGCCAGCAGTGAACAATTGGGATCCGGAGAGACCCAGTACTTC.